This T cell receptor beta chain was recorded in a study of technical replicates of blood from a handful of donors (dated by TCRdb to 2017 to 2019). Regarding this clone: Its antigen specificity is not known. No per-base quality is available; no much larger clone lies one base away.

Libraries were made using the immunoSEQ multiplex PCR assay. The clones in this table, taken by TCRdb from immuneACCESS, are in-frame only. Not every clone is retained; where verified, under half of the shortfall comes from an unresolved V gene, and the cause of the rest is unknown. The sample table lists about 79,000 clones, 85% to 95% of them with a count of one. The ten largest make up approximately 0.25% of the sample. The receptor was isolated from a human donor in good health. Sample: T cells isolated from PBMCs.

The CDR3 loop reads CAWSVRGKLFF. The sequence in DNA is TGTGCCTGGAGTGTACGCGGAAAACTGTTTTTT. The receptor chain draws on TRBV30 and TRBJ1-4; no D segment can be confidently identified. V drops 0 bases and J drops 10 bases, leaving 6 bases in between. CDR1 is given as GTSNPN and CDR2 as SVGIG, both from the germline V gene (reference sequence). The CDR3 starts with the cysteine, ends with the phenylalanine, and has 11 residues. The sequence is cut down to CDR3 DNA, 33 bases in frame from base 1.